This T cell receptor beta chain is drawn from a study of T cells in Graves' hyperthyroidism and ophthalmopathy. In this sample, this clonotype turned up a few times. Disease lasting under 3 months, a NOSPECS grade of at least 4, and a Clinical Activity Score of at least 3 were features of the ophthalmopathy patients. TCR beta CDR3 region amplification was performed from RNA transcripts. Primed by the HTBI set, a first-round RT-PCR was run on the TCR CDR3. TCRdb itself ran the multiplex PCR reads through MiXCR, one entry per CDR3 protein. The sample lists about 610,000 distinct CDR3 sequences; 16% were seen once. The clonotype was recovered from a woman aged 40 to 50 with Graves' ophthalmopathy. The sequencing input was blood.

The CDR3 region is CASSLGAHGNTGELFF. The CDR3 nucleotides are TGCGCCAGCAGCTTGGGGGCACACGGCAACACCGGGGAGCTGTTTTTT. The V and J genes are TRBV5-1 and TRBJ2-2; D uncertain. Per germline, CDR1 SGHRS and CDR2 YFSETQ. V was shortened by 0 bases and J by 2 bases, with 11 bases between the two germline ends. The CDR3 is made up of 16 amino acids. The variable domain in full, completed from reference TRBV5-1 and TRBJ2-2, reads KAGVTQTPRYLIKTRGQQVTLSCSPISGHRSVSWYQQTPGQGLQFLFEYFSETQRNKGNFPGRFSGRQFSNSRSEMNVSTLELGDSALYLCASSLGAHGNTGELFFGEGSRLTVL.